The 11 T cell receptor beta chains given below trace back to one sample, sequenced in a study of OX40 agonist ivuxolimab in advanced cancers. Measured with immunoSEQ multiplex PCR; TCRdb has only the in-frame clones, and not every one. The data hold roughly 67,000 clones, with 87% observed a single time. The sequences come from CD4+ or CD8+ T cells sorted from blood, collected in a trial of the OX40 agonist ivuxolimab. Receptors were obtained from an adult with an advanced solid tumor such as melanoma, head and neck, liver or kidney cancer.

This clone was seen only once. The chain recombines TRBV7-8 with TRBJ1-1; a possible D gene is TRBD1 (6 bases). The V gene's germline CDR1 is SGHVS and CDR2 FQNEAQ. CDR3 length: 15 residues. Trimming removed 5 bases from V and 10 bases from J, with 23 bases in between. The CDR3 reads CASSPGGRGTRAAFF. The CDR3 nucleotides are TGTGCCAGCAGCCCTGGGGGAAGGGGGACCAGGGCAGCTTTCTTT.

The CDR3 nucleotides are TGTGCCAGCAGTTACGGTGGGGTGAACCAGCCCCAGCATTTT. Its translation is CASSYGGVNQPQHF. This chain joins TRBV6-5 and TRBJ1-5; no reliable D call. Trimming removed 2 bases at V and 7 bases at J, with 12 bases between. CDR1 is MNHEY, CDR2 SVGAGI, per germline. The CDR3 length is 14 residues.

With regard to this clone: The sample carries other DNA sequences with the same CDR3. The V call is TRBV5-6, the J call TRBJ2-6; D unclear. This CDR3 has 16 amino acids. Germline values: CDR1 SGHDT, CDR2 YYEEEE. V shed 5 bases and J shed 0 bases, with 12 bases lying between them. CDR3 sequence: CASSYNRVSGANVLTF. The CDR3 nucleotides are TGTGCCAGCAGTTACAATCGAGTCTCTGGGGCCAACGTCCTGACTTTC.

This chain links TRBV6-1 with TRBJ1-2, with a possible D match to TRBD1 (6 bases). The CDR3 totals 14 residues. Trimming took 0 bases from V and 3 from J, leaving 8 bases between them. CDR1 and CDR2 (germline): MNHNS, SASEGT. Here the CDR3 reads CASSEAYRDYGYTF. CDR3 sequence (DNA): TGTGCCAGCAGTGAAGCATACAGGGACTATGGCTACACCTTC.

The J gene is TRBJ2-5, the V gene TRBV7-9; TRBD2 matches 8 bases. The CDR3 is made up of 15 amino acids. With 5 bases clipped from V and 5 bases from J, the junction kept 10 bases outside the gene matches. Germline-derived CDR1 and CDR2 are SEHNR and FQNEAQ (reference sequence). CDR3 coding DNA: TGTGCCAGCAGCCAAGATTTAGCGGGGTGGGAGACCCAGTACTTC. Residues: CASSQDLAGWETQYF.

The genes are TRBV4-1 and TRBJ1-5; D gene unclear. V lost 0 bases to trimming and J lost 1 base, with 10 bases between them. The CDR3 consists of 16 residues. Germline assignment: CDR1 MGHRA and CDR2 YSYEKL. In DNA form, the CDR3 reads TGCGCCAGCAGCCAAGATATGTCAGCGAGCAATCAGCCCCAGCATTTT. Its protein is CASSQDMSASNQPQHF.

The genes are TRBV9 and TRBJ2-7, with D possibly called TRBD1 or TRBD2 (5 bases each). In germline, CDR1 is SGDLS, CDR2 YYNGEE. The CDR3 is 15 residues long. Trimming pared 4 bases from V and 2 bases from J, leaving 16 bases between. CDR3 bases: TGTGCCAGCAGCCCGGGACCCACCGCCGCCTACGAGCAGTACTTC. It yields the protein CASSPGPTAAYEQYF.

The chain joins TRBV2 to TRBJ2-7, with 8 bases lining up with TRBD2. V trimming: 6 bases; J trimming: 4 bases; junction bases outside the gene matches: 8. CDR1 is SNHLY, CDR2 FYNNEI, per germline. This CDR3 is 14 amino acids long. CDR3 region: CASRPGLGSYEQYF. The CDR3 nucleotides are TGTGCCAGCAGACCGGGACTAGGGTCGTACGAGCAGTACTTC. The full variable domain, with the rest looked up from reference TRBV2 and TRBJ2-7, is EPEVTQTPSHQVTQMGQEVILRCVPISNHLYFYWYRQILGQKVEFLVSFYNNEISEKSEIFDDQFSVERPDGSNFTLKIRSTKLEDSAMYFCASRPGLGSYEQYFGPGTRLTVT.

The rearrangement links TRBV7-9 to TRBJ2-2; no clear D. The CDR3 totals 17 residues. The germline V gene encodes CDR1 SEHNR and CDR2 FQNEAQ (reference sequence). V lost 7 bases to trimming and J lost 5 bases, with 23 bases between them. CDR3 sequence: CASTPDLVRGVTGELFF. CDR3 DNA sequence: TGTGCCAGCACCCCCGATCTCGTCAGAGGTGTGACCGGGGAGCTGTTTTTT.

The chain links TRBV19 to TRBJ1-2; 7 positions match TRBD1. Germline V gene lookup returns CDR1 LNHDA and CDR2 SQIVND (reference sequence). V lost 3 bases to trimming and J lost 3 bases; unmatched junction nucleotides: 7. This CDR3 spans 15 amino acids. CDR3 protein: CASSILDRPDYGYTF. The CDR3 bases are TGTGCCAGTAGTATTTTGGACAGGCCAGACTATGGCTACACCTTC.

The rearrangement joins TRBV5-8 to TRBJ2-7; 15 bases agree with TRBD2. The CDR3 consists of 18 residues. J gave up 1 base and V 2 bases, and 7 bases lay outside the gene matches. Per germline, CDR1 SGHTS and CDR2 YDEGEE. CDR3 DNA: TGTGCCAGCAGCTTTGCGGGACTAGCGGGGGGAAGGTCCTACGAGCAGTACTTC. Translating gives CASSFAGLAGGRSYEQYF. The complete variable domain, with remaining parts taken from reference TRBV5-8 and TRBJ2-7, reads EAGVTQSPTHLIKTRGQQATLRCSPISGHTSVYWYQQALGLGLQFLLWYDEGEERNRGNFPPRFSGRQFPNYSSELNVNALELEDSALYLCASSFAGLAGGRSYEQYFGPGTRLTVT.